These 16 T cell receptor beta chains came from one sample sequenced in a study of blood T cell repertoires in COVID-19. Clones were read by immunoSEQ multiplex PCR, and TCRdb kept only the in-frame ones, dropping some. The sample includes approximately 200,000 clones, around 85% of them seen just once. Sample: PBMCs or T cells enriched from blood (not recorded which). The receptors were gathered from a woman in her thirties or forties with acute COVID-19.

The chain has TRBV29-1 and TRBJ2-5, with a weak D call TRBD2 (5 bases). Looked up from germline, CDR1 is SQVTM and CDR2 is ANQGSEA. There are 14 residues in the CDR3. V lost 5 bases to trimming and J lost 5 bases, with 18 bases between them. CDR3 sequence reads: CSVSAQSTGETQYF. The CDR3 DNA sequence: TGCAGCGTTAGCGCCCAGTCGACGGGGGAGACCCAGTACTTC.

This chain connects TRBV7-9 to TRBJ2-5; perhaps TRBD1 as D (6 bases). The V gene lost 5 bases and the J gene lost 13 bases, with 20 bases spanning the gap. Germline-derived CDR1 and CDR2 are SEHNR and FQNEAQ (reference sequence). CDR3 length: 13 amino acids. This chain's CDR3 is CASSLGQTVSRYF. CDR3 in DNA: TGTGCCAGCAGCCTCGGACAGACCGTTTCAAGGTACTTC.

This chain joins TRBV4-1 and TRBJ2-5; weak D call: TRBD2 (6 bases). With 5 bases removed from V and 3 bases from J, the gap between germline ends came to 10 bases. The germline V gene encodes CDR1 MGHRA and CDR2 YSYEKL. This CDR3 is 13 amino acids long. The DNA for the CDR3 is TGCGCCAGCAGCGGCGGGGTTGAAGAGACCCAGTACTTC. Amino acids: CASSGGVEETQYF.

The CDR3 protein is CASSHRTGGSDYGYTF. In DNA form, the CDR3 reads TGTGCCAGCAGCCACCGGACAGGGGGATCAGACTATGGCTACACCTTC. The chain carries TRBV3-1 (or the pseudogene TRBV3-2) and TRBJ1-2; 10 positions agree with TRBD1. CDR3 length: 16 residues. V lost 3 bases and J lost 3; bases outside the gene matches: 7. CDR1 LGHDT and CDR2 YNNKEL come from the germline V gene (reference sequence).

The gene calls are TRBV9 and TRBJ1-3; D is possibly TRBD1 (6 bases). The CDR3 extends over 14 amino acids. Germline CDR1 and CDR2: SGDLS and YYNGEE. V lost 6 bases and J lost 2, with 12 bases in between. The CDR3 loop reads CASNLGGTGNTIYF. The CDR3 coding sequence is TGTGCCAGCAACCTAGGGGGTACTGGAAACACCATATATTTT.

The chain has TRBV7-2 and TRBJ1-3; 10 nucleotides align to TRBD1. The CDR3 loop spans 15 amino acids. Trimming took 4 bases from V and 3 from J; bases not matched to a gene: 3. Germline CDR1 SGHTA, CDR2 FQGNSA. The CDR3 here is CASSSRTGGGNTIYF. DNA of the CDR3: TGTGCCAGCAGCTCTCGGACAGGGGGTGGAAACACCATATATTTT.

This chain joins TRBV6-1 and TRBJ1-3; 7 bases agree with TRBD1. Germline V lookup: CDR1 MNHNS, CDR2 SASEGT. The V gene end was trimmed by 0 bases and the J gene end by 6 bases; junction bases not matched to a gene: 8. CDR3 size: 16 residues. The CDR3, as DNA: TGTGCCAGCAGTGAAGCGCGGGACAGTGCACTAAACACCATATATTTT. This codes for CASSEARDSALNTIYF.

In this sample, this clone turned up many times. The chain uses TRBV2 and TRBJ1-6; D unclear. The CDR3 is 16 amino acids. Germline V gene lookup returns CDR1 SNHLY and CDR2 FYNNEI. Between the trimmed V and J ends, which lost 10 bases and 0 bases, there was a span of 16 bases. The CDR3 region has the DNA TGTGCCACCAGCGTGAGGGCCACCTCCTATAATTCACCCCTCCACTTT. Amino acids: CATSVRATSYNSPLHF.

J is TRBJ1-5 and V is TRBV11-2; 12 bases match TRBD1. This CDR3 has 17 amino acids. The germline V gene has CDR1 SGHAT and CDR2 FQNNGV. The ends lost 4 bases at V and 2 bases at J; junction bases unmatched: 6. CDR3 nucleotides: TGTGCCAGCAGCTCGGGACAGGGGGCGATGGGCAATCAGCCCCAGCATTTT. Translated, it gives CASSSGQGAMGNQPQHF.

This clone has more than one count but fewer than ten. The rearrangement uses TRBV5-1 and TRBJ1-1; no definite D call. The CDR3 runs to 14 residues. From germline, CDR1 is SGHRS and CDR2 YFSETQ. With 5 bases removed from V and 2 bases from J, the gap between germline ends came to 13 bases. The CDR3 DNA sequence: TGCGCCAGCAGAGTCACCGGGTCAAACACTGAAGCTTTCTTT. Residues: CASRVTGSNTEAFF.

The CDR3 region has the DNA TGCGCCAGCAGTGAGTCTAGCAGCAATCAGCCCCAGCATTTT. Translation: CASSESSSNQPQHF. The gene calls are TRBV10-2 and TRBJ1-5; unclear D gene. CDR3 length: 14 residues. Germline V lookup: CDR1 WSHSY, CDR2 SAAADI. The V gene lost 0 bases and the J gene lost 1 base, with 4 bases spanning the gap.

This rearrangement joins TRBV5-5 to TRBJ1-4; D uncertain. The CDR3 runs to 15 residues. Trimming removed 0 bases from V and 5 bases from J, with 11 bases in between. The germline V gene encodes CDR1 SGHKS and CDR2 YYEKEE (reference sequence). This CDR3 reads CASSLEFQLNEKLFF. The CDR3 bases are TGTGCCAGCAGCTTGGAGTTCCAACTAAATGAAAAACTGTTTTTT.

V gene TRBV29-1 combines with J gene TRBJ2-7; TRBD1 is a possible D gene (6 bases). Trimming removed 4 bases at V and 3 bases at J, with 13 bases between. Germline CDR1 and CDR2: SQVTM and ANQGSEA. CDR3 length: 13 amino acids. The CDR3 DNA reads TGCAGCGTTGGACAGGCATTTAACTACGAGCAGTACTTC. It encodes CSVGQAFNYEQYF.

This clone was counted at least ten times. The rearrangement uses TRBV28 and TRBJ2-7; 8 nucleotides line up with TRBD1. Germline CDR1 and CDR2: MDHEN and SYDVKM. This CDR3 region has 14 residues. V shed 8 bases and J 0 bases; nucleotides not matched to a gene: 6. The CDR3 protein is CASSRGTGSYEQYF. As DNA, the CDR3 is TGTGCCAGCTCACGGGGGACAGGCTCCTACGAGCAGTACTTC. Supplemented by reference TRBV28 and TRBJ2-7, the full variable domain reads DVKVTQSSRYLVKRTGEKVFLECVQDMDHENMFWYRQDPGLGLRLIYFSYDVKMKEKGDIPEGYSVSREKKERFSLILESASTNQTSMYLCASSRGTGSYEQYFGPGTRLTVT.

The chain carries TRBV3-1 (or the pseudogene TRBV3-2) and TRBJ1-1; D is ambiguous. V lost 4 bases and J 1 base, leaving 7 bases between the germline ends. CDR1 is LGHDT, CDR2 YNNKEL, per germline (reference sequence). This CDR3 has 13 residues. The CDR3 DNA follows: TGTGCCAGCAGCCCCTCCCCGAACACTGAAGCTTTCTTT. Its translation: CASSPSPNTEAFF.

The V gene is TRBV7-9, the J gene TRBJ2-7, with D possibly TRBD2 on 5 matching bases. Germline CDR1 reads SEHNR; CDR2 reads FQNEAQ (reference sequence). The CDR3 consists of 14 residues. Trimming removed 6 bases from V and 3 bases from J, with 15 bases in between. The chain's CDR3 is CASSDASIIYEQYF. The CDR3 nucleotides read TGTGCCAGCAGTGATGCTAGCATCATCTACGAGCAGTACTTC. Looking up the rest from reference TRBV7-9 and TRBJ2-7 gives the full variable domain: DTGVSQNPRHKITKRGQNVTFRCDPISEHNRLYWYRQTLGQGPEFLTYFQNEAQLEKSRLLSDRFSAERPKGSFSTLEIQRTEQGDSAMYLCASSDASIIYEQYFGPGTRLTVT.